This T cell receptor beta chain is from a study of cytomegalovirus exposure and HLA in healthy donors. Study background: Tens of millions of unique TCRs from HLA-typed donors were held in an early release of data.

About this clone itself: Antigen: not known.

The PCR used 60 Vbeta and 13 Jbeta primers. Measured with immunoSEQ multiplex PCR; TCRdb has only the in-frame clones, and not every one. The sample holds some 150,000 clones; roughly three quarters are singletons and the top ten take about 6.7%. Study-level points and caveats: The authors listed 150 to 200 TCR beta chains as cytomegalovirus-associated. In an earlier analysis, in some 540 donors, most V segments appeared productive either ~87% or ~30% of the time. Through in vitro validation, a few CMV-associated chains were shown to be specific for CMV antigens.

Specimen: PBMCs. This sequence originates from a woman in her thirties or forties in good health and CMV-seropositive.

CDR3 region: CASSPGGNGANVLTF. Written as DNA, the CDR3 is TGTGCCAGCAGTCCCGGGGGGAATGGGGCCAACGTCCTGACTTTC. The chain is built from TRBV6-6 and TRBJ2-6; 7 positions match TRBD2. The CDR3 is 15 residues long. Losses at the gene ends were 5 bases for V and 3 bases for J; bases not matched to a gene: 4. Germline V CDR1 and CDR2: MNHNY, SVGAGI (reference sequence).